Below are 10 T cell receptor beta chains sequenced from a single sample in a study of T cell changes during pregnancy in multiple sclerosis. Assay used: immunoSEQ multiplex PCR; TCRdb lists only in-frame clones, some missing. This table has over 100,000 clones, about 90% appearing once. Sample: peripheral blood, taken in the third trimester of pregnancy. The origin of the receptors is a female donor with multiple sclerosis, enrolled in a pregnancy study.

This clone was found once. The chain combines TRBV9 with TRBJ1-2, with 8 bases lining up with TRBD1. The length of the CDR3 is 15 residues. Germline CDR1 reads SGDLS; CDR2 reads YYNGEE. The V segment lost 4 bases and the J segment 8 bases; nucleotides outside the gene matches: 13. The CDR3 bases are TGTGCCAGCAGCCCTTGGGACAGGATGGGTGAGGGCTACACCTTC. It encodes CASSPWDRMGEGYTF.

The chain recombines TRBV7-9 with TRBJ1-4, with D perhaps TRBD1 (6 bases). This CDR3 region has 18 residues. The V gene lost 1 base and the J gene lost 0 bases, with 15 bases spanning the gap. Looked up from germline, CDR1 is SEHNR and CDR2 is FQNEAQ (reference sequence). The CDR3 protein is CASSLGEDRYSTNEKLFF. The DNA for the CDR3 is TGTGCCAGCAGCTTAGGAGAGGACAGATACTCAACTAATGAAAAACTGTTTTTT.

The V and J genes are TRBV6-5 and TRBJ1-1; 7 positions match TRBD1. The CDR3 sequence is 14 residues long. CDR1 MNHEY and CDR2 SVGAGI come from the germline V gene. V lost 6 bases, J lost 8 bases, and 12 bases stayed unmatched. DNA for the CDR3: TGTGCCAGCAGCTCCGACAGGGTTCAGTTAGAAGCTTTCTTT. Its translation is CASSSDRVQLEAFF.

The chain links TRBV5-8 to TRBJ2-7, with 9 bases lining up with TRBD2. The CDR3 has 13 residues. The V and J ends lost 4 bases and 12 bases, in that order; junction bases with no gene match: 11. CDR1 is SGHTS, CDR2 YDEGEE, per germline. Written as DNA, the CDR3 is TGTGCCAGCAGCCTGGGGCTAGCGGGACCTCTGTACTTC. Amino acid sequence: CASSLGLAGPLYF.

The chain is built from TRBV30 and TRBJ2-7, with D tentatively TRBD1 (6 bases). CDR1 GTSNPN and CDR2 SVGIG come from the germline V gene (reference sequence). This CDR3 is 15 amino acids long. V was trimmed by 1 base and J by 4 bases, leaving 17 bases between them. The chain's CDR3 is CAWSEMPGAGYEQYF. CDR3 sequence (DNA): TGTGCCTGGAGTGAGATGCCAGGGGCAGGGTACGAGCAGTACTTC.

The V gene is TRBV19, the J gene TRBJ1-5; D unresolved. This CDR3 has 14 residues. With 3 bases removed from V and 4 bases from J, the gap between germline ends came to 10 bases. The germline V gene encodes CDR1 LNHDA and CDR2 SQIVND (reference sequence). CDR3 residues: CASSIRQVNQPQHF. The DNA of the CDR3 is TGTGCCAGTAGTATCCGGCAGGTTAATCAGCCCCAGCATTTT. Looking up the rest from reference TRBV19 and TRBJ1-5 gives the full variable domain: DGGITQSPKYLFRKEGQNVTLSCEQNLNHDAMYWYRQDPGQGLRLIYYSQIVNDFQKGDIAEGYSVSREKKESFPLTVTSAQKNPTAFYLCASSIRQVNQPQHFGDGTRLSIL.

The CDR3 DNA reads TGTGCCAGCAGCCAAGACCCGGACAGGGGGGACGGATGGGCCTACGAGCAGTACTTC. It is translated as CASSQDPDRGDGWAYEQYF. The rearrangement uses TRBV14 and TRBJ2-7; 10 bases are shared with TRBD1. The CDR3 consists of 19 residues. The germline V gene has CDR1 SGHDN and CDR2 FVKESK. J lost 2 bases, V lost 0 bases, and 13 bases had no gene match.

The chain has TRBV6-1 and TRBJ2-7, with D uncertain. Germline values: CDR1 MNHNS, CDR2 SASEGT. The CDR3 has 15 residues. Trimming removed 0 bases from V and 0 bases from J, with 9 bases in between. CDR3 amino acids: CASSEAPESSYEQYF. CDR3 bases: TGTGCCAGCAGTGAAGCGCCGGAGAGCTCCTACGAGCAGTACTTC.

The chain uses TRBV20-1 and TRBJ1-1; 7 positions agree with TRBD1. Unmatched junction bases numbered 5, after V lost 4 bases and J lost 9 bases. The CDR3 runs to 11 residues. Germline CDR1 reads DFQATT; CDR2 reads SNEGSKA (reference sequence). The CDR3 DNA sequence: TGCAGTGCTATCCTACAGGGGAAAGCTTTCTTT. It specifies CSAILQGKAFF.

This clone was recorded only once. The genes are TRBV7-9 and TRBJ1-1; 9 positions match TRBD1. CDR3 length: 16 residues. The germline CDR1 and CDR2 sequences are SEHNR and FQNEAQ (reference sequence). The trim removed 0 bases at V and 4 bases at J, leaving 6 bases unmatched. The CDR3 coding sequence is TGTGCCAGCAGCTTAGCCCCGACAGGGGGTGGCACTGAAGCTTTCTTT. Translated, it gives CASSLAPTGGGTEAFF.